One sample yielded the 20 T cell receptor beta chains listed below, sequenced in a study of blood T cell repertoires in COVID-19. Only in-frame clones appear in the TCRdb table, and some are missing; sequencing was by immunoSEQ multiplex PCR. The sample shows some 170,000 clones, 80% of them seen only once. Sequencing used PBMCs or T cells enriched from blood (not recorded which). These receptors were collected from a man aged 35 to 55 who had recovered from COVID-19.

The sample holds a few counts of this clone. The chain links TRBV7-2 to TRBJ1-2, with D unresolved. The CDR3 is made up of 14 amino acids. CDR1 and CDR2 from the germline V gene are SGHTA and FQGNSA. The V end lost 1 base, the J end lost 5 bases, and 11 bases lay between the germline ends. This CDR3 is CASSLDGVQYGYTF. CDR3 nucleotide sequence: TGTGCCAGCAGCTTAGACGGGGTTCAGTATGGCTACACCTTC.

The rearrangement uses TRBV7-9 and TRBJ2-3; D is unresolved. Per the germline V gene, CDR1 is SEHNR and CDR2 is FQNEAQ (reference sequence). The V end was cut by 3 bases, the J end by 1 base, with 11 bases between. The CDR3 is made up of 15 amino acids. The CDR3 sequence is CASSLSGPGTDTQYF. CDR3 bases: TGTGCCAGCAGCTTGTCAGGCCCCGGCACAGATACGCAGTATTTT.

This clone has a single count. The CDR3 region is CASSQFSVVLTRNQPQHF. CDR3 DNA sequence: TGCGCCAGCAGCCAATTTAGCGTGGTCTTGACTCGCAATCAGCCCCAGCATTTT. The gene calls are TRBV4-1 and TRBJ1-5; D is unresolved. The CDR3 length is 18 residues. Germline lookup yields CDR1 MGHRA and CDR2 YSYEKL. V lost 2 bases, J lost 2 bases, and 19 bases lay in between.

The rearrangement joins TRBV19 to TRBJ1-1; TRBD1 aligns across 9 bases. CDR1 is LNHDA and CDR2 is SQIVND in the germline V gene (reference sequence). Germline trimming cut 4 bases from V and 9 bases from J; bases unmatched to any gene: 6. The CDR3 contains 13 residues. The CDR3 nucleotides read TGTGCCAGTAGTACTCCGGGACAGGGAAAAGCTTTCTTT. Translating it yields CASSTPGQGKAFF.

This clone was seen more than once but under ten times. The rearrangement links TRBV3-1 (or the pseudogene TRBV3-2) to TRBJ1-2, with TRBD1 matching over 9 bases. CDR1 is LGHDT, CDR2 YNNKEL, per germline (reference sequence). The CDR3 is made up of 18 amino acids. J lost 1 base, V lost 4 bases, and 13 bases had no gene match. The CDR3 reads CASSPGTGRKSLNYGYTF. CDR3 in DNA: TGTGCCAGCAGCCCCGGGACAGGGAGGAAATCTCTTAACTATGGCTACACCTTC.

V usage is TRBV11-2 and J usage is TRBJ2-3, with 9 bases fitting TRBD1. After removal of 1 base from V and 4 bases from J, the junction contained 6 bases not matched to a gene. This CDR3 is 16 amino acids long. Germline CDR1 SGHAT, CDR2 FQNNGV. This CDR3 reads CASSLGGTGQSDTQYF. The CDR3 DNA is TGTGCCAGCAGCTTAGGTGGGACAGGGCAATCAGATACGCAGTATTTT.

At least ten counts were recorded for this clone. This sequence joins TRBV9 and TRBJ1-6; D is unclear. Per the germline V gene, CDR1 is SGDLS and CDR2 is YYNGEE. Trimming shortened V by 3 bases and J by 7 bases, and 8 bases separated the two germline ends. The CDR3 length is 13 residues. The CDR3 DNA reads TGTGCCAGCAGCGGGTACGGGAATTCACCCCTCCACTTT. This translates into CASSGYGNSPLHF.

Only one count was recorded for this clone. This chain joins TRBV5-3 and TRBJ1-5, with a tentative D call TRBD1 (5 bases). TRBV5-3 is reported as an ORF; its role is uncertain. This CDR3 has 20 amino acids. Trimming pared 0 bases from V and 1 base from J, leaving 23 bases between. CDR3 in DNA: TGTGCCAGAAGCTTGGCGGGGGGGAGATTCATTGTATTGAGCAATCAGCCCCAGCATTTT. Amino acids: CARSLAGGRFIVLSNQPQHF.

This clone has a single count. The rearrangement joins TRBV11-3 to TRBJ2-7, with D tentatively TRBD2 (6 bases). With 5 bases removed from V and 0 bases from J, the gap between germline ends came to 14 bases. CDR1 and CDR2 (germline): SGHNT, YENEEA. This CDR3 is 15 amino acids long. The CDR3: CASSRARDFSYEQYV. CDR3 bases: TGTGCCAGCAGCCGCGCCCGGGACTTCTCCTACGAGCAGTACGTC.

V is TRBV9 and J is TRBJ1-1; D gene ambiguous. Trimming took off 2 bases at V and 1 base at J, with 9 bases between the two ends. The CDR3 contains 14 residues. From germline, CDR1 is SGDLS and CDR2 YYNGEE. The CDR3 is CASSVITENTEAFF. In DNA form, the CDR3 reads TGTGCCAGCAGCGTCATCACAGAGAACACTGAAGCTTTCTTT.

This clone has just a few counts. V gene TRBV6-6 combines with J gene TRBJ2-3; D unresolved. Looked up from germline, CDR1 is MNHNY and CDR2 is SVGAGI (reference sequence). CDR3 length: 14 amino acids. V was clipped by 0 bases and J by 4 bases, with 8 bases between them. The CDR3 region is CASSYSTTSDTQYF. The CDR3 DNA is TGTGCCAGCAGTTACTCGACAACTTCAGATACGCAGTATTTT.

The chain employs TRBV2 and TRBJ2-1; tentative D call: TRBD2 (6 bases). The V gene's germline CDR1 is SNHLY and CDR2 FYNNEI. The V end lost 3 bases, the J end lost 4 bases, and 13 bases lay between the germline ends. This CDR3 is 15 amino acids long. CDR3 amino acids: CASSDLGGGYNEQFF. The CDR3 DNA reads TGTGCCAGCAGTGATTTGGGCGGAGGGTACAATGAGCAGTTCTTC.

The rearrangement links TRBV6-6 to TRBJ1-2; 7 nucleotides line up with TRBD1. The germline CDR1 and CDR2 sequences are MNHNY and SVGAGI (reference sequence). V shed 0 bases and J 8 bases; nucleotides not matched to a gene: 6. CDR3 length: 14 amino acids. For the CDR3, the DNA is TGTGCCAGCAGTTACTCAAGAGGGGGCGACGGCTACACCTTC. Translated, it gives CASSYSRGGDGYTF.

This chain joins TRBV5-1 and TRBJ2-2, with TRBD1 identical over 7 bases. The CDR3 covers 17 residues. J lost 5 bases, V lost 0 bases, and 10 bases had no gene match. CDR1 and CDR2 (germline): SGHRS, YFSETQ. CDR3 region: CASSLATGLSETGELFF. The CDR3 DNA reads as TGCGCCAGCAGCTTGGCGACAGGGTTAAGTGAGACCGGGGAGCTGTTTTTT.

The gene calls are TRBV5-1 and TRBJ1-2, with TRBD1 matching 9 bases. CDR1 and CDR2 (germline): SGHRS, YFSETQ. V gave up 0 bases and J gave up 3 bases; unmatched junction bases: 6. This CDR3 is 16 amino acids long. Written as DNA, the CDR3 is TGCGCCAGCAGCTTGGTGACAGGGGGATTGGACTATGGCTACACCTTC. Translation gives CASSLVTGGLDYGYTF.

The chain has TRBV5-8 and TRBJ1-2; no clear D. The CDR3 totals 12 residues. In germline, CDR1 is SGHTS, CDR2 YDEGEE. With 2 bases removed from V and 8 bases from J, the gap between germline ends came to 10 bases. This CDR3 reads CASSFKGGGYTF. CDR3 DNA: TGTGCCAGCAGCTTCAAGGGAGGCGGCTACACCTTC.

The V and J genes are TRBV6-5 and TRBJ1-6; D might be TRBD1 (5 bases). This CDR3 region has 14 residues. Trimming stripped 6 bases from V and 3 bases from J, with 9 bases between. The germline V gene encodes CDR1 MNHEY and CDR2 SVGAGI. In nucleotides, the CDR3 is TGTGCCAGCAGCTTTGACAGCTATAATTCACCCCTCCACTTT. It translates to CASSFDSYNSPLHF.

CDR3 DNA: TGTGCCAGCAGCTTAGATATAGGACAGGGTCATTCACCCCTCCACTTT. Its translation: CASSLDIGQGHSPLHF. The chain carries TRBV11-2 and TRBJ1-6, with 8 bases lining up with TRBD1. The CDR3 runs to 16 residues. The germline V gene encodes CDR1 SGHAT and CDR2 FQNNGV. Germline trimming cut 0 bases from V and 8 bases from J; bases unmatched to any gene: 6.

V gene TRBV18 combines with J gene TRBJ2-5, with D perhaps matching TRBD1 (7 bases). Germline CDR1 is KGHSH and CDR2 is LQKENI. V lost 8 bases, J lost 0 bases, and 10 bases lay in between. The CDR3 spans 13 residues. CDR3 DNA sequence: TGTGCCAGCGCGGGACAGAACCAAGAGACCCAGTACTTC. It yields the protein CASAGQNQETQYF.

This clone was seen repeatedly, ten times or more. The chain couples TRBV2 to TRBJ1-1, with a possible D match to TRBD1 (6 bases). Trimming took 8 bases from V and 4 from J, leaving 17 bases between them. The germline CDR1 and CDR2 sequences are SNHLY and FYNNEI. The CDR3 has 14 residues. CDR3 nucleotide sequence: TGTGCCAGCGGGTTAGGGGGAGGGGGCACTGAAGCTTTCTTT. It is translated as CASGLGGGGTEAFF.